Listed below are T cell receptor beta chains from one sample, sequenced in a study of shared T cell receptors in the human thymus. TCRdb's table, derived via immunoSEQ multiplex PCR, lists solely in-frame clones and lacks some. The profile shows about 500,000 clones, 70% to 80% of them singletons. This sample also belongs to another study, concerning human thymus T cells.

The source material was thymocytes. The receptors stem from a boy under two years old with a congenital heart defect. Each CDR3 is given with its conserved first and last residue. Each record gives: clone size, J gene, D gene, V gene, CDR3 DNA, CDR3 protein. D genes are given only for firm matches. The listing skips clone size in some rows; elsewhere it reads once, few, many or a size class.

NA | TRBJ2-7 | TRBD2 | TRBV27 | TGTGCCAGCATCGCCTTACGAGGGTCGACTAGCCCTAGCTACGAGCAGTACTTC | CASIALRGSTSPSYEQYF
once | TRBJ2-3 | NA | TRBV5-4 | TGTGCCAGCAGCTTTAGGGGAATTGGCACAGATACGCAGTATTTT | CASSFRGIGTDTQYF
NA | TRBJ2-7 | TRBD1 | TRBV7-2 | TGTGCCAGCAGCTTAGATTGTCCCGGGACAGAGTTGGTCGAGCAGTACTTC | CASSLDCPGTELVEQYF
NA | TRBJ2-7 | TRBD2 | TRBV5-1 | TGCGCCAGCAGCTTGGGGGGACTAGCGGGAGGGCTCTCCTACGAGCAGTACTTC | CASSLGGLAGGLSYEQYF
NA | TRBJ1-1 | NA | TRBV2 | TGTGCCAGCACCGGACAGCGAAACATGAACACTGAAGCTTTCTTT | CASTGQRNMNTEAFF
few | TRBJ2-3 | TRBD2 | TRBV6-1 | TGTGCCAGCAGTGATAGCGGGAGTACCACAGATACGCAGTATTTT | CASSDSGSTTDTQYF
NA | TRBJ2-1 | NA | TRBV5-6 | TGTGCCAGCAGTCCGGACCGTGGAAGCGGCAATGAGCAGTTCTTC | CASSPDRGSGNEQFF
few | TRBJ1-4 | NA | TRBV25-1 | TGTGCCAGCAGTGAATATCACAGGGAGTGGGGTGAAAAACTGTTTTTT | CASSEYHREWGEKLFF
NA | TRBJ1-3 | NA | TRBV28 | TGTGCCAGCAGTCACATAACGGGAGGCTCTGGAAACACCATATATTTT | CASSHITGGSGNTIYF
NA | TRBJ2-3 | TRBD2 | TRBV10-3 | TGTGCCATCAATGGGCGGGGGAGCACAGATACGCAGTATTTT | CAINGRGSTDTQYF
once | TRBJ2-2 | NA | TRBV27 | TGTGCCAGCAGCGGTCGAACTAGAGAGTCAGGCGGGGAGCTGTTTTTT | CASSGRTRESGGELFF
NA | TRBJ2-5 | NA | TRBV29-1 | TGCAGCGTTGTTCTCAGGTCGGGGGCCCAGTACTTC | CSVVLRSGAQYF
NA | TRBJ1-2 | NA | TRBV2 | TGTGCCAGCAGTCCCTCACCGGGGGATTTCTATGGCTACACCTTC | CASSPSPGDFYGYTF
NA | TRBJ1-1 | TRBD1 | TRBV28 | TGTGCCAGCAGTAGAGACAGGGGTACTGAAGCTTTCTTT | CASSRDRGTEAFF
NA | TRBJ1-1 | TRBD1 | TRBV5-4 | TGTGCCAGCAGCTTACAGGGGAATACTGAAGCTTTCTTT | CASSLQGNTEAFF
NA | TRBJ2-7 | NA | TRBV14 | TGTGCCAGCAGCCCCCAGGAGGGGTACGAGCAGTACTTC | CASSPQEGYEQYF
NA | TRBJ2-7 | TRBD2 | TRBV11-3 | TGTGCCAGCAGCGGACGACTAGCGGACTCCTACGAGCAGTACTTC | CASSGRLADSYEQYF
NA | TRBJ2-1 | NA | TRBV5-4 | TGTGCCAGCAGCTTGGCGGGGCGGGATGCAGACCGACGGAATGAGCAGTTCTTC | CASSLAGRDADRRNEQFF
once | TRBJ1-4 | TRBD1 | TRBV6-1 | TGTGTCAGCCGAACAGGGGGCCTGGAAAAACTGTTTTTT | CVSRTGGLEKLFF
NA | TRBJ2-7 | NA | TRBV12-2 | TGTGCAAGTCGCTTAGGCCCAGGGACTACCCAGGCCTACGAGCAGTACTTC | CASRLGPGTTQAYEQYF
NA | TRBJ2-7 | TRBD2 | TRBV7-2 | TGTGCCAGCAGCCCCCGGACTAGCGGGAGGGCCAACGAGCAGTACTTC | CASSPRTSGRANEQYF
NA | TRBJ2-3 | TRBD2 | TRBV28 | TGTGCCACCCGGGGGGGTCTCTTCGTCGCTAGCACAGATACGCAGTATTTT | CATRGGLFVASTDTQYF
NA | TRBJ2-1 | NA | TRBV4-3 | TGCGCCAGCAGCCAAGCCCCTCCCCGGGGGAGCTCCTACAATGAGCAGTTCTTC | CASSQAPPRGSSYNEQFF
NA | TRBJ2-7 | TRBD2 | TRBV6-5 | TGTGCCAGCAGTACCCTAGCGGGGGCCCCCTACGAGCAGTACTTC | CASSTLAGAPYEQYF
once | TRBJ2-1 | NA | TRBV30 | TGTGCCTCTTCAGGTGAGCAGTTCTTC | CASSGEQFF
NA | TRBJ2-1 | TRBD2 | TRBV9 | TGTGCCAGCAGCGACCCAAGCGGGAGCTCCTACAATGAGCAGTTCTTC | CASSDPSGSSYNEQFF
NA | TRBJ1-2 | NA | TRBV30 | TGTGCCTGGAGACGGCTAGACGCAGGCTACACCTTC | CAWRRLDAGYTF
NA | TRBJ1-5 | NA | TRBV28 | TGTGCCAGCAGTCCCAGTTCTACACAGAATAGCAATCAGCCCCAGCATTTT | CASSPSSTQNSNQPQHF
NA | TRBJ2-1 | TRBD2 | TRBV7-2 | TGTGCCAGCAGCTCCACCGGGGGACTAGGCAGGGATGAGCAGTTCTTC | CASSSTGGLGRDEQFF
NA | TRBJ1-4 | TRBD1 | TRBV27 | TGTGCCAGCAGCGGGACAGGGACTAATGAAAAACTGTTTTTT | CASSGTGTNEKLFF
NA | TRBJ2-5 | TRBD1 | TRBV7-9 | TGTGCCAGCAGCTTAGCGGTGACACCGGGACAGGGAGGGGAGACCCAGTACTTC | CASSLAVTPGQGGETQYF
NA | TRBJ2-3 | NA | TRBV18 | TGTGCCAGCTCACCGGCGGGTAGCACAGATACGCAGTATTTT | CASSPAGSTDTQYF
NA | TRBJ2-7 | NA | TRBV20-1 | TGCAGTGCTGCCGGGACTCCTATCTCTAGTTTC | CSAAGTPISSF
NA | TRBJ2-5 | NA | TRBV7-9 | TGTGCCAGCAGCCACGACCTTTCGGGGGAGACCCAGTACTTC | CASSHDLSGETQYF
NA | TRBJ1-1 | TRBD1 | TRBV29-1 | TGCAGCGTTGGTCGCCCCGGGACAGGGGGCGAAGGAAACACTGAAGCTTTCTTT | CSVGRPGTGGEGNTEAFF
NA | TRBJ1-1 | NA | TRBV4-2 | TGTGCCAGCAGCCAAGGCCCTCCGACTACCTCCAGGGGACTGAACACTGAAGCTTTCTTT | CASSQGPPTTSRGLNTEAFF
NA | TRBJ1-4 | NA | TRBV4-1 | TGCGCCAGCAGCCAAGACCGTCTATGGGAAAAACTGTTTTTT | CASSQDRLWEKLFF
NA | TRBJ2-7 | TRBD2 | TRBV4-3 | TGCGCCAGCAGCCGGGGGGGGGACCACTACGAGCAGTACTTC | CASSRGGDHYEQYF
NA | TRBJ2-1 | TRBD2 | TRBV6-4 | TGTGCCAGCAGCGATCGACTAGCCAATGAGCAGTTCTTC | CASSDRLANEQFF